Detailed here is one T cell receptor beta chain. The antigen is undetermined. The data derive from a study of T cells in localized non-small cell lung cancer. Points from the study as a whole: Sequencing covered just one tumor region, so heterogeneity cannot be ruled out. Detection in adjacent lung was observed for a median roughly 55 of the top 100 tumor clones.

Repertoires were generated with immunoSEQ multiplex PCR, while TCRdb's copy carries only in-frame clones and drops some. The sample lists about 79,000 clones; just under 85% were seen once. The length of the CDR3 is 13 residues. From germline, CDR1 is SGHAT and CDR2 FQDESV (reference sequence). V dropped 3 bases and J dropped 8; count of bases not matched to a gene: 2. The sequence derives from a female donor older than 55 with stage I lung adenocarcinoma. Sequenced material: peripheral blood, taken before any cancer treatment. V usage is TRBV11-1 and J usage is TRBJ1-4; 8 bases line up with TRBD1. The CDR3 DNA reads TGTGCCAGCAGCTTGGACAGGGTGGAAAAACTGTTTTTT. As protein: CASSLDRVEKLFF.